This entry describes one T cell receptor (beta chain). The germline V gene has CDR1 ENHRY and CDR2 SYGVKD. Trimming pared 4 bases from V and 5 bases from J, leaving 14 bases between. This CDR3 is 14 amino acids long. The sample originates from a study of shared clonotypes between healthy human individuals. Background on the study: The donor group consisted of two women and a few men, aged 18 to 49.

The authors split each subset's genomic DNA evenly across several immunoSEQ plates. It was about 190 ng DNA, tens of thousands of T cell genomes, that sorted-subset replicate PCRs used. Here immunoSEQ multiplex PCR was the method, and the copy in TCRdb shows in-frame clones only, minus some. The sample holds under 2,500,000 clones; approximately 94% are singletons and the top ten take less than 0.15%. The TCR sequence derives from a man aged 18-30 years in good health. V usage is TRBV10-3 and J usage is TRBJ2-5; D may correspond to TRBD1 or TRBD2 (5 bases each). Material: naive CD4+ T cells sorted from blood. Subset of the sample: CD45RA+ positively selected. The CDR3: CAISARGVEETQYF. CDR3 sequence (DNA): TGTGCCATCAGTGCACGAGGGGTGGAGGAGACCCAGTACTTC.